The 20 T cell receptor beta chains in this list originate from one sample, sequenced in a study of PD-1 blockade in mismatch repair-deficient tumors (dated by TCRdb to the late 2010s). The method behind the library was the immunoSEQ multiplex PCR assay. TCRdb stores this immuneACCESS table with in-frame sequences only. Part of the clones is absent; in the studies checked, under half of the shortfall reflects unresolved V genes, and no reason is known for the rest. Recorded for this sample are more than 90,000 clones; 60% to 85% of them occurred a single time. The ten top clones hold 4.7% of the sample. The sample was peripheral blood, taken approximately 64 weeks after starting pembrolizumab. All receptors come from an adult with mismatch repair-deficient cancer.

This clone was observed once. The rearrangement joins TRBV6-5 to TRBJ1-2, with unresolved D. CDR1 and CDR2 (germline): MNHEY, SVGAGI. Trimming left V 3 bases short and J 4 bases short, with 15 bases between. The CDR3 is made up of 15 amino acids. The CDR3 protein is CASSYRDNQGYGYTF. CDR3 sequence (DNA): TGTGCCAGCAGTTATCGGGATAATCAAGGCTATGGCTACACCTTC.

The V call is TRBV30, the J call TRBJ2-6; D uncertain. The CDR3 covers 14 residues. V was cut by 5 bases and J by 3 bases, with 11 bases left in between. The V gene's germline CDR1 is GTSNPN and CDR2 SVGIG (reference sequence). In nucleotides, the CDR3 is TGTGCCTGGGCCGACTTCCGTGGGGCCAACGTCCTGACTTTC. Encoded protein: CAWADFRGANVLTF.

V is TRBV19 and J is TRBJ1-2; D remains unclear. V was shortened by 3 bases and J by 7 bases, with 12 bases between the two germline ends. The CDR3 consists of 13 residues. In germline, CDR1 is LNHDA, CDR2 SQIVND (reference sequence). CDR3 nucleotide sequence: TGTGCCAGTAGTATGGGTGAGGGCTCTGGCTACACCTTC. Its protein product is CASSMGEGSGYTF.

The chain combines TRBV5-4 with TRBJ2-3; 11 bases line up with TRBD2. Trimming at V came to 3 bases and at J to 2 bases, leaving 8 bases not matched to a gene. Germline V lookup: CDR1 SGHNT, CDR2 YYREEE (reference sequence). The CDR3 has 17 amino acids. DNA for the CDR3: TGTGCCAGCAGCTCAACCCGACTAGCGGGATTCACAGATACGCAGTATTTT. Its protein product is CASSSTRLAGFTDTQYF.

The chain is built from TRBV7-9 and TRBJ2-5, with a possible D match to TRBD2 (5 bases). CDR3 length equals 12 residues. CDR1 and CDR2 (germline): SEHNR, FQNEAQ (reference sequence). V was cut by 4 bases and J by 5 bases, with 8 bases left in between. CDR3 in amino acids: CASSYTGETQYF. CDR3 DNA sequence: TGTGCCAGCAGCTACACGGGGGAGACCCAGTACTTC.

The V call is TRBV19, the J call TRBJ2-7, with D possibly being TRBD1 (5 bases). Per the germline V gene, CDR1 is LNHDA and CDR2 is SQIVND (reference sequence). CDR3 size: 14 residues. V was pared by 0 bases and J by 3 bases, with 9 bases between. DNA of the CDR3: TGTGCCAGTAGTATAGACCAGGGTTTCTACGAGCAGTACTTC. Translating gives CASSIDQGFYEQYF. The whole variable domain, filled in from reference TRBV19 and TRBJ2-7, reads DGGITQSPKYLFRKEGQNVTLSCEQNLNHDAMYWYRQDPGQGLRLIYYSQIVNDFQKGDIAEGYSVSREKKESFPLTVTSAQKNPTAFYLCASSIDQGFYEQYFGPGTRLTVT.

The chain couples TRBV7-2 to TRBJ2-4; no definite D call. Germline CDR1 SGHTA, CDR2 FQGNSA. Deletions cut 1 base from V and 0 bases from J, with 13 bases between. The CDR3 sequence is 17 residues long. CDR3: CASSLEGFLLAKNIQYF. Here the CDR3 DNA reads TGTGCCAGCAGCTTAGAGGGCTTCCTACTAGCCAAAAACATTCAGTACTTC.

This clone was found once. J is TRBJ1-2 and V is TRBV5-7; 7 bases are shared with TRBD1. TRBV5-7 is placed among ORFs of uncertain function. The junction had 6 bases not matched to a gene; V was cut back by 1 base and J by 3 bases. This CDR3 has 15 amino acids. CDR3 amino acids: CASSLRDRNYYGYTF. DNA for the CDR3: TGTGCCAGCAGCTTGCGGGACAGAAACTACTATGGCTACACCTTC.

The CDR3 bases are TGTGCCACCAGCAGAGATCGGGGGTCTTCCGATGAGCAGTTCTTC. This codes for CATSRDRGSSDEQFF. The V and J genes are TRBV15 and TRBJ2-1; the D gene is possibly TRBD2 (6 bases). This CDR3 has 15 residues. Deletions cut 0 bases from V and 8 bases from J, with 14 bases between. Germline lookup yields CDR1 LNHNV and CDR2 YYDKDF (reference sequence).

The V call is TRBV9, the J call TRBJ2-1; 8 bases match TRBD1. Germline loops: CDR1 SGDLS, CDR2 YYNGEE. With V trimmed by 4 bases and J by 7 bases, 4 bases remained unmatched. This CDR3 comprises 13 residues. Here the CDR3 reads CASSPGQANEQFF. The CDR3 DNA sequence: TGTGCCAGCAGCCCGGGACAGGCGAATGAGCAGTTCTTC. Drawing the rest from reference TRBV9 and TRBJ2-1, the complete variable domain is DSGVTQTPKHLITATGQRVTLRCSPRSGDLSVYWYQQSLDQGLQFLIQYYNGEERAKGNILERFSAQQFPDLHSELNLSSLELGDSALYFCASSPGQANEQFFGPGTRLTVL.

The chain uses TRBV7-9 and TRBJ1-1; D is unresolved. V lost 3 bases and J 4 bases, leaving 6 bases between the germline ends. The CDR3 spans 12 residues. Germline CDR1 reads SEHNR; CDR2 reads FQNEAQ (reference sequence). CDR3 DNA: TGTGCCAGCAGCTTGGGGTCCACTGAAGCTTTCTTT. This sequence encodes CASSLGSTEAFF.

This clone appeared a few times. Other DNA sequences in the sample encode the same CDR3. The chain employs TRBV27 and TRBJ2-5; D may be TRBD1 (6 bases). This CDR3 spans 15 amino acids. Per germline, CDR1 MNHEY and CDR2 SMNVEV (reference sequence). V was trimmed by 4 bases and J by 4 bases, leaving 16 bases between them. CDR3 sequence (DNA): TGTGCCAGCAGTTCCCCCCAAGGGGGTGGAGAGACCCAGTACTTC. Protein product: CASSSPQGGGETQYF.

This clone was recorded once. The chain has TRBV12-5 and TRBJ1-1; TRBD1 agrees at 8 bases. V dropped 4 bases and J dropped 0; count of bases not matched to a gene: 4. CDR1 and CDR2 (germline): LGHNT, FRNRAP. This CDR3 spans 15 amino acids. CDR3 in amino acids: CASGYRQGLNTEAFF. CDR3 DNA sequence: TGTGCTAGTGGTTACCGACAGGGGCTGAACACTGAAGCTTTCTTT.

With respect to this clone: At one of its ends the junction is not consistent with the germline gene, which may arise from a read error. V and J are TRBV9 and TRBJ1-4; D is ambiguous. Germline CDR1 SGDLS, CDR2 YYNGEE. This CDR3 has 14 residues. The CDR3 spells CARSVEASNEKLFF. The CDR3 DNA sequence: TGTGCCAGAAGCGTAGAGGCGTCAAATGAAAAACTGTTTTTT.

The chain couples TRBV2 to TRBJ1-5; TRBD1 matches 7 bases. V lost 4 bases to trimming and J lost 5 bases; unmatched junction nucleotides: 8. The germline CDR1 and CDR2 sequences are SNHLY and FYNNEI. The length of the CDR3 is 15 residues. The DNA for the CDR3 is TGTGCCAGCAGTGGGAACAGGGGAGGGTATCAGCCCCAGCATTTT. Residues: CASSGNRGGYQPQHF. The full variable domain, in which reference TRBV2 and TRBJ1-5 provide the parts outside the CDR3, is EPEVTQTPSHQVTQMGQEVILRCVPISNHLYFYWYRQILGQKVEFLVSFYNNEISEKSEIFDDQFSVERPDGSNFTLKIRSTKLEDSAMYFCASSGNRGGYQPQHFGDGTRLSIL.

The CDR3 sequence: CASSLDMQTSANGYTF. Here the CDR3 DNA reads TGTGCCAGCAGCTTAGATATGCAGACCTCAGCAAATGGCTACACCTTC. The V gene is TRBV11-2, the J gene TRBJ1-2; D gene unclear. Trimming shortened V by 0 bases and J by 6 bases, and 17 bases separated the two germline ends. Germline-derived CDR1 and CDR2 are SGHAT and FQNNGV. The CDR3 sequence is 16 residues long. Supplemented by reference TRBV11-2 and TRBJ1-2, the full variable domain reads EAGVAQSPRYKIIEKRQSVAFWCNPISGHATLYWYQQILGQGPKLLIQFQNNGVVDDSQLPKDRFSAERLKGVDSTLKIQPAKLEDSAVYLCASSLDMQTSANGYTFGSGTRLTVV.

For the CDR3, the DNA is TGTGCCACCAGCAGAGGGGGGACACGCCCTGGAAACACCATATATTTT. This translates into CATSRGGTRPGNTIYF. The chain joins TRBV15 to TRBJ1-3; D is possibly TRBD1 (6 bases). Germline CDR1 is LNHNV and CDR2 is YYDKDF (reference sequence). The CDR3 is made up of 16 amino acids. Trimming took 1 base from V and 2 from J, leaving 12 bases between them.

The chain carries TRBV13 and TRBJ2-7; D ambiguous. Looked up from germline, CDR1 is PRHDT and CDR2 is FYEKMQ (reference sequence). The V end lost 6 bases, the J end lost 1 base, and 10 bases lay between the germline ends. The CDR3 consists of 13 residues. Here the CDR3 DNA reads TGTGCCAGCAGTTTTGGGAAATCCTACGAGCAGTACTTC. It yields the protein CASSFGKSYEQYF.

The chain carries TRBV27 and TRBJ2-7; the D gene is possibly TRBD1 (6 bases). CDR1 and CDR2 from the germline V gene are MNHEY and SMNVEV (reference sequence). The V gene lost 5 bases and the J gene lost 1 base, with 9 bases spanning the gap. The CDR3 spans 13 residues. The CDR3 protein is CASSPTGSYEQYF. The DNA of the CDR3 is TGTGCCAGCAGTCCGACAGGATCCTACGAGCAGTACTTC.

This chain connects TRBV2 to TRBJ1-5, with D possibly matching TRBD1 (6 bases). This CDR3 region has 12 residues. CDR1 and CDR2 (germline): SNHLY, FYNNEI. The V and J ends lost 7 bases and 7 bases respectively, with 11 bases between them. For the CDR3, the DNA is TGTGCCAGCACTCTAGGGGGGCAGCCCCAGCATTTT. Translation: CASTLGGQPQHF.